This TCR beta chain originates from a study of blood T cell repertoires in COVID-19. In the study overall: Acute-phase and convalescent COVID-19 samples originated in the United States, Italy and Spain. From T cells, B-cell-depleted T cells, or PBMCs came the material, which was cDNA or gDNA.

Original processing notes: Amplifying reference gene primers gave estimates of nucleated cell counts. TCRdb's copy holds only in-frame clones and misses some; the assay was immunoSEQ multiplex PCR. V and J calls and clone size are given by that table; D and trimming were obtained from the DNA. The sample has about 210,000 clones, about 87% seen once. Comment on this clone: Other DNA sequences within the sample encode an identical CDR3.

The specimen sequenced was peripheral blood. The receptor comes from a man in his sixties who had recovered from COVID-19.

The CDR3 sequence is CASRQGTYEQYF. CDR3 sequence (DNA): TGTGCCAGCAGGCAGGGGACCTACGAGCAGTACTTC. V usage is TRBV2 and J usage is TRBJ2-7; D may be TRBD1 (6 bases). Per germline, CDR1 SNHLY and CDR2 FYNNEI. V lost 6 bases and J lost 2, with 8 bases in between. The CDR3 has 12 amino acids.